The 31 T cell receptor beta chains presented below share a single source sample, sequenced in a study of T-cell reconstitution after alpha-beta-depleted transplantation in children. Library preparation (for TCRbeta) was performed with unique molecular identifiers. TCRdb ran MiXCR on the PCR reads and lists one entry per CDR3 protein. The sample has roughly 180,000 distinct CDR3 sequences; roughly 15% are singletons. The source was PBMCs from the stem cell graft donor, collected from the stem cell graft. These receptor sequences come from a human donor who donated a stem cell graft to a child with acute lymphoblastic leukemia.

In its sample, this clonotype was seen many times. The chain carries TRBV29-1 and TRBJ1-3, with a weak D call TRBD1 (5 bases). V dropped 7 bases and J dropped 16 bases, with 17 bases sitting between them. CDR3 size: 10 residues. Germline CDR1 SQVTM, CDR2 ANQGSEA. CDR3 DNA: TGCAGCGGACAAACAGGAAAATCCTATTTT. Its translation: CSGQTGKSYF.

The table lists this clonotype with many counts. The chain carries TRBV6-1 and TRBJ2-1; TRBD1 matches at 8 bases. The CDR3 spans 15 residues. Germline V lookup: CDR1 MNHNS, CDR2 SASEGT. Unmatched junction bases numbered 11, after V lost 5 bases and J lost 8 bases. CDR3 DNA: TGTGCCAGCAGTCCCTACAGGGGGGTCGGCGATGAGCAGTTCTTC. Its protein product is CASSPYRGVGDEQFF.

This clonotype was seen ten or more times. The rearrangement joins TRBV30 to TRBJ2-2; no definite D call. The CDR3 totals 14 residues. V shed 5 bases and J shed 5 bases, with 15 bases lying between them. CDR1 and CDR2 (germline): GTSNPN, SVGIG (reference sequence). CDR3 in DNA: TGTGCCTGGCGCGATCTCCGGTCGACCGGGGAGCTGTTTTTT. The encoded protein is CAWRDLRSTGELFF.

This clonotype came up many times. The gene calls are TRBV5-1 and TRBJ2-3; 7 positions match TRBD2. The junction had 13 bases not matched to a gene; V was cut back by 3 bases and J by 6 bases. Germline V gives CDR1 SGHRS, CDR2 YFSETQ. This CDR3 has 16 residues. In nucleotides, the CDR3 is TGCGCCAGCAGCTCAGATAGCGGGTGGGCATCGGATACGCAGTATTTT. This codes for CASSSDSGWASDTQYF.

This clonotype was detected ten times or more. This chain joins TRBV7-8 and TRBJ2-7, with 10 bases lining up with TRBD2. The V and J ends lost 3 bases and 0 bases, in that order; junction bases with no gene match: 8. This CDR3 comprises 17 residues. CDR1 and CDR2 (germline): SGHVS, FQNEAQ. The CDR3 nucleotides are TGTGCCAGCAGCTTTACTAGCGGGGCGTCCAGCTCCTACGAGCAGTACTTC. Protein product: CASSFTSGASSSYEQYF.

This clonotype was recorded a few times. In DNA, the CDR3 is TGTGCCAGCAGCGGGACACACTATACCAACACTGAAGCTTTCTTT. Protein product: CASSGTHYTNTEAFF. The V call is TRBV6-1, the J call TRBJ1-1, with D tentatively TRBD1 (6 bases). Trimming pared 6 bases from V and 2 bases from J, leaving 16 bases between. This CDR3 spans 15 amino acids. Germline CDR1 MNHNS, CDR2 SASEGT.

This clonotype was detected many times. The chain carries TRBV5-1 and TRBJ2-3; D unresolved. The CDR3 runs 13 residues. The V gene's germline CDR1 is SGHRS and CDR2 YFSETQ. The V end was cut by 4 bases, the J end by 0 bases, with 6 bases between. The CDR3 DNA reads as TGCGCCAGCAGCCCGTTAAGCACAGATACGCAGTATTTT. The encoded protein is CASSPLSTDTQYF.

There are many counts of this clonotype. J is TRBJ2-7 and V is TRBV29-1; 9 bases match TRBD2. With V trimmed by 2 bases and J by 2 bases, 4 bases remained unmatched. CDR3 length equals 14 residues. Germline V gene lookup returns CDR1 SQVTM and CDR2 ANQGSEA. The CDR3 coding sequence is TGCAGCGTTGAAAGGCTAGCGGGAACCTACGAGCAGTACTTC. Translation: CSVERLAGTYEQYF.

This clonotype has ten or more counts. This chain links TRBV7-2 with TRBJ2-1, with a possible D match to TRBD2 (6 bases). Germline V gives CDR1 SGHTA, CDR2 FQGNSA. CDR3 length equals 15 residues. V was shortened by 5 bases and J by 0 bases, with 11 bases between the two germline ends. CDR3 sequence (DNA): TGTGCCAGCAGCCCTCCGACTAGCTCCTACAATGAGCAGTTCTTC. Translating it yields CASSPPTSSYNEQFF.

This clonotype was recorded at least ten times. This sequence joins TRBV7-8 and TRBJ2-3; 11 bases line up with TRBD2. The ends lost 3 bases at V and 0 bases at J; junction bases unmatched: 8. This CDR3 has 18 amino acids. CDR1 and CDR2 from the germline V gene are SGHVS and FQNEAQ. The DNA for the CDR3 is TGTGCCAGCAGCTTGGGGCTAGCGGGAGGTCGGAGCACAGATACGCAGTATTTT. This codes for CASSLGLAGGRSTDTQYF. Filled out from reference TRBV7-8 and TRBJ2-3, the complete variable domain reads GAGVSQSPRYKVAKRGQDVALRCDPISGHVSLFWYQQALGQGPEFLTYFQNEAQLDKSGLPSDRFFAERPEGSVSTLKIQRTQQEDSAVYLCASSLGLAGGRSTDTQYFGPGTRLTVL.

The rearrangement links TRBV5-4 to TRBJ2-7, with D perhaps matching TRBD2 (5 bases). CDR3 length: 14 residues. V lost 4 bases to trimming and J lost 3 bases, with 14 bases between them. Germline-derived CDR1 and CDR2 are SGHNT and YYREEE (reference sequence). The CDR3 sequence: CASSETADHYEQYF. CDR3 nucleotide sequence: TGTGCCAGCAGCGAAACAGCGGACCACTACGAGCAGTACTTC.

The CDR3 DNA sequence: TGCGCCAGCAGCTCAGGGACAGGGGGAAACACAGATACGCAGTATTTT. Residues: CASSSGTGGNTDTQYF. The chain recombines TRBV5-1 with TRBJ2-3; 11 bases line up with TRBD1. V was pared by 3 bases and J by 2 bases, with 5 bases of the junction left unmatched. The CDR3 consists of 16 residues. CDR1 and CDR2 (germline): SGHRS, YFSETQ. The variable domain in full, completed from reference TRBV5-1 and TRBJ2-3, reads KAGVTQTPRYLIKTRGQQVTLSCSPISGHRSVSWYQQTPGQGLQFLFEYFSETQRNKGNFPGRFSGRQFSNSRSEMNVSTLELGDSALYLCASSSGTGGNTDTQYFGPGTRLTVL.

This clonotype was seen repeatedly, ten times or more. The V call is TRBV7-8, the J call TRBJ1-6; D gene unclear. Germline CDR1 SGHVS, CDR2 FQNEAQ. V lost 5 bases to trimming and J lost 11 bases, with 13 bases between them. This CDR3 contains 13 residues. CDR3 loop: CASSPQAFPPLHF. DNA for the CDR3: TGTGCCAGCAGCCCACAAGCCTTCCCACCCCTCCACTTT. The full variable domain, completed using reference TRBV7-8 and TRBJ1-6, is GAGVSQSPRYKVAKRGQDVALRCDPISGHVSLFWYQQALGQGPEFLTYFQNEAQLDKSGLPSDRFFAERPEGSVSTLKIQRTQQEDSAVYLCASSPQAFPPLHFGNGTRLTVT.

This clonotype was detected many times. The gene calls are TRBV10-3 and TRBJ2-1, with 10 bases aligning to TRBD1. J gave up 7 bases and V 3 bases, and 9 bases lay outside the gene matches. This CDR3 contains 16 residues. CDR1 is ENHRY and CDR2 is SYGVKD in the germline V gene. The CDR3 spells CAISEKPGQGWNEQFF. In nucleotides, the CDR3 is TGTGCCATCAGTGAAAAACCGGGACAGGGGTGGAATGAGCAGTTCTTC.

The rearrangement joins TRBV12-3 or TRBV12-4 to TRBJ2-7; the match to TRBD2 covers 9 bases. The CDR3 totals 17 residues. J lost 5 bases, V lost 1 base, and 12 bases had no gene match. CDR3 coding DNA: TGTGCCAGCAGTTTAGGGGTGAATAGCGGGAGTTCAGACGAGCAGTACTTC. Encoded protein: CASSLGVNSGSSDEQYF.

The CDR3 DNA follows: TGTGCCAGCAGCTTAACGGAAAGGGGTGAAAAACTGTTTTTT. Translation gives CASSLTERGEKLFF. J is TRBJ1-4 and V is TRBV7-9, with D perhaps matching TRBD1 (5 bases). Germline V gene lookup returns CDR1 SEHNR and CDR2 FQNEAQ (reference sequence). The germline V and J ends were trimmed by 2 bases and 7 bases, with 11 bases remaining between them. This CDR3 is built from 14 residues.

This clonotype was detected many times. This sequence joins TRBV12-3 or TRBV12-4 and TRBJ2-1; 9 bases agree with TRBD2. The CDR3 has 16 amino acids. With 6 bases clipped from V and 8 bases from J, the junction kept 14 bases outside the gene matches. DNA of the CDR3: TGTGCCAGCAGCCCCCCGGAGGCGGGAGGGTGGGATGAGCAGTTCTTC. Translation gives CASSPPEAGGWDEQFF.

The table lists this clonotype with a count of one. A much larger clone lies a single base off, so this may be a read error. The chain recombines TRBV11-3 with TRBJ2-5; D is possibly TRBD1 (6 bases). From germline, CDR1 is SGHNT and CDR2 YENEEA. This CDR3 is 14 amino acids long. CDR3 sequence reads: CASSSVGGQDTQYF. The CDR3 DNA reads as TGTGCCAGCAGCTCAGTAGGGGGACAAGATACCCAGTACTTC.

This chain links TRBV12-3 or TRBV12-4 with TRBJ2-7, with 13 bases that match TRBD2. There are 14 residues in the CDR3. The junction had 5 bases not matched to a gene; V was cut back by 5 bases and J by 7 bases. In DNA, the CDR3 is TGTGCCAGCAGTCGGACTAGCGGGAGCCGGGAGCAGTACTTC. Its protein is CASSRTSGSREQYF.

This clonotype was seen ten or more times. The CDR3 region is CASSELLADTDTQYF. The CDR3 DNA sequence: TGTGCCAGCAGTGAATTACTAGCGGACACAGATACGCAGTATTTT. The chain employs TRBV6-1 and TRBJ2-3, with 8 positions matching TRBD2. The V and J ends lost 2 bases and 2 bases, in that order; junction bases with no gene match: 3. The germline CDR1 and CDR2 sequences are MNHNS and SASEGT. The CDR3 loop spans 15 amino acids.

This clonotype was counted many times. One end of the junction does not line up with germline, which may come from a read error. The chain is built from TRBV20-1 and TRBJ1-2; TRBD1 is a possible D gene (5 bases). There are 13 residues in the CDR3. Germline CDR1 DFQATT, CDR2 SNEGSKA (reference sequence). The DNA of the CDR3 is TGCAGTGCTAGAACCGACAGAAGGACGCGCGGAAGCTTC. Protein: CSARTDRRTRGSF.

This clonotype was seen ten or more times. The chain uses TRBV5-1 and TRBJ1-1; no clear D. Trimming stripped 0 bases from V and 5 bases from J, with 5 bases between. The CDR3 contains 12 residues. In germline, CDR1 is SGHRS, CDR2 YFSETQ. The CDR3 region is CASSLEGTEAFF. CDR3 bases: TGCGCCAGCAGCTTGGAGGGAACTGAAGCTTTCTTT.

There are many counts of this clonotype. This chain links TRBV20-1 with TRBJ1-2, with TRBD1 identical over 9 bases. CDR1 is DFQATT, CDR2 SNEGSKA, per germline (reference sequence). This CDR3 is built from 13 residues. CDR3 sequence: CSAPQDRGDGYTF. DNA for the CDR3: TGCAGCGCCCCTCAAGACAGGGGGGATGGCTACACCTTC.

This clonotype was picked up many times. The chain employs TRBV12-5 and TRBJ2-2; D is undetermined. The CDR3 runs 14 residues. Germline CDR1 reads LGHNT; CDR2 reads FRNRAP. With 1 base removed from V and 4 bases from J, the gap between germline ends came to 7 bases. As DNA, the CDR3 is TGTGCTAGTGGTTTGGGGACCGGCACCGGGGAGCTGTTTTTT. Amino acids: CASGLGTGTGELFF.

This clonotype was seen ten or more times. This chain joins TRBV6-4 and TRBJ2-3; weak D call: TRBD1 (6 bases). Trimming took off 0 bases at V and 2 bases at J, with 9 bases between the two ends. From germline, CDR1 is MRHNA and CDR2 SNTAGT. The CDR3 contains 15 residues. The CDR3 spells CASSDSGGATDTQYF. DNA of the CDR3: TGTGCCAGCAGTGACTCTGGGGGCGCCACAGATACGCAGTATTTT.

In this sample, this clonotype turned up many times. The V call is TRBV9, the J call TRBJ1-5; D gene ambiguous. CDR3 length: 13 residues. Per the germline V gene, CDR1 is SGDLS and CDR2 is YYNGEE. Trimming shortened V by 0 bases and J by 3 bases, and 4 bases separated the two germline ends. The CDR3 nucleotides read TGTGCCAGCAGCGTAGGTTACAATCAGCCCCAGCATTTT. Translated: CASSVGYNQPQHF.

This clonotype was found many times. The chain joins TRBV20-1 to TRBJ2-5, with D perhaps TRBD1 or TRBD2 (5 bases each). This CDR3 contains 16 residues. Between the trimmed V and J ends, which lost 0 bases and 1 base, there was a span of 15 bases. From germline, CDR1 is DFQATT and CDR2 SNEGSKA (reference sequence). DNA for the CDR3: TGCAGTGCTAGAGATGGGGACGGCCGCTCCCAAGAGACCCAGTACTTC. Protein product: CSARDGDGRSQETQYF.

This clonotype was found many times. The gene calls are TRBV29-1 and TRBJ2-1, with TRBD1 matching 9 bases. Germline lookup yields CDR1 SQVTM and CDR2 ANQGSEA. There are 13 residues in the CDR3. Losses at the gene ends were 2 bases for V and 8 bases for J; bases not matched to a gene: 4. The CDR3 loop reads CSVEMGQGYEQFF. In DNA, the CDR3 is TGCAGCGTTGAAATGGGACAGGGATATGAGCAGTTCTTC.

The J gene is TRBJ2-1, the V gene TRBV10-3; TRBD2 matches 10 bases. The trim removed 10 bases at V and 9 bases at J, leaving 21 bases unmatched. CDR3 size: 17 residues. Looked up from germline, CDR1 is ENHRY and CDR2 is SYGVKD. CDR3 residues: CATEIGTSAAEGTEQFF. The CDR3 DNA reads TGTGCCACCGAAATCGGGACTAGCGCCGCTGAGGGGACTGAGCAGTTCTTC.

V is TRBV5-1 and J is TRBJ2-1; 7 bases are shared with TRBD2. Germline V gene sequence: CDR1 SGHRS, CDR2 YFSETQ. There are 17 residues in the CDR3. The trim removed 3 bases at V and 4 bases at J, leaving 13 bases unmatched. The CDR3 nucleotides are TGCGCCAGCAGCTCCCCTCCGGGGGAGGGATTTTACAATGAGCAGTTCTTC. Amino acid sequence: CASSSPPGEGFYNEQFF.

This clonotype was counted ten times or more. V usage is TRBV3-1 and J usage is TRBJ1-1, with D possibly being TRBD1 (5 bases). Trimming pared 3 bases from V and 4 bases from J, leaving 6 bases between. Germline V gene lookup returns CDR1 LGHDT and CDR2 YNNKEL (reference sequence). The CDR3 has 12 residues. The DNA of the CDR3 is TGTGCCAGCAGCCATGGGGGCACTGAAGCTTTCTTT. Translated, it gives CASSHGGTEAFF.